This T cell receptor beta chain was obtained from a study of vaccination and CD4 T cells after COVID-19. Study summary: Across the group, participants received two doses of either BNT162b2 or mRNA-1273 vaccine.

Researchers used the Oncomine TCR Beta short-read assay to sequence DNA from cultured CD4+ T cells. TCRdb recomputed calls from the PCR reads with MiXCR, one row per CDR3 protein. The repertoire holds 12,000 to 15,000 distinct CDR3 sequences, with around half as singletons. Comment on this clonotype: Its specificity is unknown.

CDR1 LNHDA and CDR2 SQIVND come from the germline V gene (reference sequence). Trimming took off 7 bases at V and 7 bases at J, with 8 bases between the two ends. There are 12 residues in the CDR3. Treatment specified: 10-day PBMC culture with coronavirus spike peptide pools or control peptides (ViraFEST assay). Culture of 2 million to 2.5 million PBMCs per well took place with about 9.8 IU/ml IL-2 and 9.5 to 10 ug/ml peptide pools. V usage is TRBV19 and J usage is TRBJ1-6; D uncertain. The sample consisted of CD4+ T cells from blood, cultured in vitro. The TCR comes from a human donor who had recovered from COVID-19. CDR3 DNA: TGTGCCAGTAAAACGGAAAATTCACCCCTCCACTTT. It codes for CASKTENSPLHF.